The rows below give T cell receptor beta chains drawn from one sample of a study of blood T cell repertoires in COVID-19. Repertoires were generated with immunoSEQ multiplex PCR, while TCRdb's copy carries only in-frame clones and drops some. The sample shows 390,000 or so clones, approximately 92% of them seen only once. Material: PBMCs or T cells enriched from blood (not recorded which). The source is a man aged 18 to 35 who had recovered from COVID-19. Each CDR3 is given with its conserved first and last residue. Each record gives: J gene, V gene, CDR3 protein.

j_call: TRBJ2-7
v_call: TRBV10-3
cdr3_aa: CAISEGRGSGEQYF

j_call: TRBJ2-6
v_call: TRBV11-2
cdr3_aa: CASSIRTVSGANVLTF

j_call: TRBJ1-1
v_call: TRBV3-1/TRBV3-2
cdr3_aa: CASSPGQSSTEAFF

j_call: TRBJ1-1
v_call: TRBV7-9
cdr3_aa: CASSPHYERPEAFF

j_call: TRBJ2-1
v_call: TRBV7-8
cdr3_aa: CASRHRTSGGFNEQFF

j_call: TRBJ2-1
v_call: TRBV12-3/TRBV12-4
cdr3_aa: CASSLNLRAEQFF

j_call: TRBJ1-4
v_call: TRBV7-2
cdr3_aa: CASSLAVRGTGLATNEKLFF

j_call: TRBJ2-2
v_call: TRBV7-9
cdr3_aa: CASSQLGWDRITGELFF

j_call: TRBJ1-4
v_call: TRBV29-1
cdr3_aa: CSATGEGQEKLFF

j_call: TRBJ2-2
v_call: TRBV28
cdr3_aa: CASSTRLASGELFF

j_call: TRBJ1-4
v_call: TRBV3-1/TRBV3-2
cdr3_aa: CASSPARDSGKLFF

j_call: TRBJ2-7
v_call: TRBV18
cdr3_aa: CASSPLTGTGSYEQYF

j_call: TRBJ1-2
v_call: TRBV7-2
cdr3_aa: CASSLEVPTGGYTF

j_call: TRBJ2-7
v_call: TRBV30
cdr3_aa: CAAVGPSGSSF

j_call: TRBJ1-1
v_call: TRBV3-1/TRBV3-2
cdr3_aa: CASSQELEAFF

j_call: TRBJ1-1
v_call: TRBV6-5
cdr3_aa: CAIVPRGTEAFF

j_call: TRBJ2-7
v_call: TRBV6-5
cdr3_aa: CASSYMGREGYEQYF

j_call: TRBJ2-7
v_call: TRBV27
cdr3_aa: CASSIGQGRTYEQYF

j_call: TRBJ2-7
v_call: TRBV7-9
cdr3_aa: CASSLLDSYEQYF